The text below deals with one T cell receptor beta chain. Its antigen is unidentified. The sample is drawn from a study of beta chain features in type 1 diabetes. Study-wide results and limits: VDJ junctions sequenced from type 1 diabetes patients showed fewer insertions and more deletions. Type 1 diabetes patients showed a moderate but significant shortening of TCRB CDR3s in all four CD4+ subsets.

The entirety of the isolated RNA underwent reverse transcription, so expressed TCRB transcripts were sequenced. Sequenced by immunoSEQ multiplex PCR; TCRdb stores in-frame clones only, minus some. The sample lists some 640,000 clones, over 12% occurring once. CDR3 length: 13 residues. Germline CDR1 MNHEY, CDR2 SVGAGI. V gave up 4 bases and J gave up 7 bases, with 10 bases separating them. Sequencing was performed on naive CD4+ T cells from blood. The chain has TRBV6-5 and TRBJ2-2; D may correspond to TRBD1 or TRBD2 (5 bases each). This TCR came from a man aged 18-30 years with type 1 diabetes. The CDR3 spells CASSWGLDGELFF. CDR3 DNA sequence: TGTGCCAGCAGTTGGGGGTTGGACGGGGAGCTGTTTTTT.